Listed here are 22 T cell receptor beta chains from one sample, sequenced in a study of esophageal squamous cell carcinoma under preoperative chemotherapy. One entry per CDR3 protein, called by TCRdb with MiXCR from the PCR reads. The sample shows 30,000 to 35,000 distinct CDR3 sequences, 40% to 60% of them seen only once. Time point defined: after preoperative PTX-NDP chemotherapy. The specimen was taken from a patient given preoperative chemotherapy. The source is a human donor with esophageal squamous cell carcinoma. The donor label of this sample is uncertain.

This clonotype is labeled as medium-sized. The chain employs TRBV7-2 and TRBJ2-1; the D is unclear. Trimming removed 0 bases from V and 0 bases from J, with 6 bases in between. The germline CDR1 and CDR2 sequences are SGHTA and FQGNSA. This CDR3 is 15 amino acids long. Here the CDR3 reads CASSLAGLSYNEQFF. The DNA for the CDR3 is TGTGCCAGCAGCTTAGCCGGTCTCTCCTACAATGAGCAGTTCTTC.

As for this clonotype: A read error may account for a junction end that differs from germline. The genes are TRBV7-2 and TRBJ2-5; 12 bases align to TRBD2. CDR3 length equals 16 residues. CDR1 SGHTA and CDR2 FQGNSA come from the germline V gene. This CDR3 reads CASSLGLAGAGEALYF. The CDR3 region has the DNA TGTGCCAGCAGCTTAGGACTAGCGGGGGCCGGGGAGGCCCTGTATTTC.

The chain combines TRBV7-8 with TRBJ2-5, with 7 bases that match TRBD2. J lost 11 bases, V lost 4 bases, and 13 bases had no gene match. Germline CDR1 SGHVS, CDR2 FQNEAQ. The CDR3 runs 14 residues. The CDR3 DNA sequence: TGTGCCAGCAGCTGGGGAGGGCGGTACAATGAGCAGTACTTC. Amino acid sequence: CASSWGGRYNEQYF.

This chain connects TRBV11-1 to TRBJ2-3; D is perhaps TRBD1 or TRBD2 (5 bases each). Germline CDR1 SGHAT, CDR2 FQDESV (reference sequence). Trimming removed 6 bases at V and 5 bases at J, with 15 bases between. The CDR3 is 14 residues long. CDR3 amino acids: CASRGVRAKDTQYF. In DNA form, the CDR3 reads TGTGCCAGCAGGGGGGTGAGGGCCAAAGATACGCAGTATTTT.

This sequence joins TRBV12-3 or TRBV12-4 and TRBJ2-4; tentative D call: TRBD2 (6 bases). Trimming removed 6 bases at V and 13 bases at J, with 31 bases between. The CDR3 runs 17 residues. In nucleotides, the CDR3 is TGTGCCAGCAGCCGCGCCGCGGGGCGGAGAGCCAAAGATACGCAGTACTTC. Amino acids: CASSRAAGRRAKDTQYF.

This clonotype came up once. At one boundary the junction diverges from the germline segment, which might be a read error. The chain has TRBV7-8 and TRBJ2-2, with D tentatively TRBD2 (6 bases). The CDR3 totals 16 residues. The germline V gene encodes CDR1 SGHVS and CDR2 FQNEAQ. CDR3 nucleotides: TGTGCCAGCAGGGGCCTCGGGGGTGTGAGCACCGGGAAGCTGTTTTTT. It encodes CASRGLGGVSTGKLFF.

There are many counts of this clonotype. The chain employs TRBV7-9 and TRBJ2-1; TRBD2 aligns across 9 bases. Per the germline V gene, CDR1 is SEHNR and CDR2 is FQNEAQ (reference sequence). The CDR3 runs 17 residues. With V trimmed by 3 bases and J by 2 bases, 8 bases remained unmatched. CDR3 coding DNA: TGTGCCAGCAGCTTTGGGGCGGGGGGGGGGACCTACAATGAGCAGTTCTTC. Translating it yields CASSFGAGGGTYNEQFF.

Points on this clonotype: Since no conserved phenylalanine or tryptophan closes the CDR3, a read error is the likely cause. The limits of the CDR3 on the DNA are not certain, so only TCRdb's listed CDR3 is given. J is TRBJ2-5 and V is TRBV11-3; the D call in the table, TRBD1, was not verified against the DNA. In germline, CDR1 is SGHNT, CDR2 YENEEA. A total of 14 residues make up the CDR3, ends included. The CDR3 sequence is CASSEQGSQETQLS.

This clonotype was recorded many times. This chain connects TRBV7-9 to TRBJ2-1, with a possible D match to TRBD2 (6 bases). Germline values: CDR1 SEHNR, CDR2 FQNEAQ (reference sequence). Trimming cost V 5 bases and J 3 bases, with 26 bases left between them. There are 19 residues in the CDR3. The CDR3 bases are TGTGCCAGCAGCCGGGTGGACTTCCGGCAGAGCGGGCTCTACAATGAGCAGTTCTTC. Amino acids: CASSRVDFRQSGLYNEQFF.

The CDR3 here is CRGTGLCTKNTQYF. CDR3 DNA sequence: TGTCGCGGCACGGGGCTGTGTACCAAAAACACGCAGTACTTC. V usage is TRBV7-3 and J usage is TRBJ2-4; either TRBD1 or TRBD2 may supply D (5 bases each). Germline CDR1 is SGHTA and CDR2 is FQGTGA. This CDR3 has 14 amino acids.

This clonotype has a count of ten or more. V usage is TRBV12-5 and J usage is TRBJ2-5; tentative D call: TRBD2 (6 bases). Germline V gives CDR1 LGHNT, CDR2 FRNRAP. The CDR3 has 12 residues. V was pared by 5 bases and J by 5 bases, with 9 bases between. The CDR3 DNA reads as TGTGCTAGTGGTCTTGGGGGGGAGACCCAGTACTTC. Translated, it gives CASGLGGETQYF.

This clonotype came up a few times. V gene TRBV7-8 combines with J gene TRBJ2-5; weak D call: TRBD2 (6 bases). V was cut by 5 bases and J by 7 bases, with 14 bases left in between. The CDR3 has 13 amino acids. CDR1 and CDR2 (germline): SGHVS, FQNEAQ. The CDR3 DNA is TGTGCCAGCAGCCTGGGGGGAGCCGGGACCCAGTACTTC. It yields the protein CASSLGGAGTQYF.

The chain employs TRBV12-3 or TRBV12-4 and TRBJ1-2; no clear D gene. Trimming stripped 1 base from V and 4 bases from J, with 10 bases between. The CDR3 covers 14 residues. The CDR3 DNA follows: TGTGCCAGCAGTTTAGGATTGGCGGTCTATGGCTACACCTTC. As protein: CASSLGLAVYGYTF.

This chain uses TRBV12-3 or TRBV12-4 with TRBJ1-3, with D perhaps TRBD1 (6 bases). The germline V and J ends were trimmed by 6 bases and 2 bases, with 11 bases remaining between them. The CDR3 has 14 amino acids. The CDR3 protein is CASRFSGAGNTIYF. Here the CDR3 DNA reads TGTGCCAGCAGGTTCTCAGGGGCTGGAAACACCATATATTTT.

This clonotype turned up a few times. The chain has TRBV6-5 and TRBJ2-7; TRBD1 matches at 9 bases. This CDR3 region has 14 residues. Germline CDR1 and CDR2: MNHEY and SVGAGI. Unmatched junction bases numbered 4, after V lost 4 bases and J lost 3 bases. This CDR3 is CASSSRDRVYEQYF. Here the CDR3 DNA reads TGTGCCAGCAGTTCACGGGACAGGGTCTACGAGCAGTACTTC.

The CDR3 reads CASSLRGGAGRGAKNTQYF. CDR3 in DNA: TGTGCCAGCAGCTTACGCGGTGGCGCGGGCCGGGGAGCCAAAAATACTCAGTACTTC. The chain carries TRBV7-2 and TRBJ2-3, with D perhaps matching TRBD2 (5 bases). Gene TRBJ2-4 matches the end of the DNA better, so the J call may be wrong. Per the germline V gene, CDR1 is SGHTA and CDR2 is FQGNSA. This CDR3 is 19 amino acids long.

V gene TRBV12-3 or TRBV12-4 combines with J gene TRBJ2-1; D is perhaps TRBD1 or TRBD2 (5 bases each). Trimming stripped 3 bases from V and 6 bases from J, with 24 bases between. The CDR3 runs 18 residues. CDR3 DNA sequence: TGTGCCAGCAGTTTTGGGTTCGGGACGAGGGGCGGAATCAATGAGCAGTTCTTC. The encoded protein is CASSFGFGTRGGINEQFF.

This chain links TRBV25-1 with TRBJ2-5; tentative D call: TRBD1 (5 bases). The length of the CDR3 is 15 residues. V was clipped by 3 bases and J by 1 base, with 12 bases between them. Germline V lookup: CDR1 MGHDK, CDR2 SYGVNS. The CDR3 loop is CASSDPDRFQETQYF. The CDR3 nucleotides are TGTGCCAGCAGTGACCCCGACAGATTCCAAGAGACCCAGTACTTC. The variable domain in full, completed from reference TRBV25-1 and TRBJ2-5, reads EADIYQTPRYLVIGTGKKITLECSQTMGHDKMYWYQQDPGMELHLIHYSYGVNSTEKGDLSSESTVSRIRTEHFPLTLESARPSHTSQYLCASSDPDRFQETQYFGPGTRLLVL.

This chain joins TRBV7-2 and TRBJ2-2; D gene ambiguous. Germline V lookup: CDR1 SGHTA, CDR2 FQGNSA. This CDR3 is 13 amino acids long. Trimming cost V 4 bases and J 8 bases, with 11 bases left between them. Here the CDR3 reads CASSSASTGELFF. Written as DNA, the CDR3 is TGTGCCAGCAGCTCAGCGAGCACAGGGGAGCTGTTTTTT.

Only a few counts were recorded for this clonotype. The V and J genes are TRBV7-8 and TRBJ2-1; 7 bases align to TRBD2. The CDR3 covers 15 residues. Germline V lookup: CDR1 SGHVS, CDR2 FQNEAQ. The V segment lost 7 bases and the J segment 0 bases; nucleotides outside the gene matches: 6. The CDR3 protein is CASTYSSGSYNEQFF. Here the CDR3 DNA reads TGTGCCAGCACCTACTCTAGCGGCTCCTACAATGAGCAGTTCTTC.

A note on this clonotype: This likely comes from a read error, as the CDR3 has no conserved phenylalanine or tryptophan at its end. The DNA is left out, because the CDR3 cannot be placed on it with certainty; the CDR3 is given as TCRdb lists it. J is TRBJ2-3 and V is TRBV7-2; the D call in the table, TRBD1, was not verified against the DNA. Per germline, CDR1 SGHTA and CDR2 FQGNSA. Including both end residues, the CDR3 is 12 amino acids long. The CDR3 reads CASSLVPVSRVP.

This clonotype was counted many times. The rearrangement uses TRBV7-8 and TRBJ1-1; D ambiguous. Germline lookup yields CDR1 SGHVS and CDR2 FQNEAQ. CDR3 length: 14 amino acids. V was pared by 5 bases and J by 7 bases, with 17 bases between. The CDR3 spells CASSLRSGFGEAFF. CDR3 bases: TGTGCCAGCAGCCTCCGTTCAGGTTTCGGTGAAGCTTTCTTT.